Listed below are T cell receptor beta chains from one sample, sequenced in a study of cytomegalovirus exposure and HLA in healthy donors. Here immunoSEQ multiplex PCR was the method, and the copy in TCRdb shows in-frame clones only, minus some. The table has 130,000 to 150,000 clones, 76% seen once; the top ten hold about 2%. Sequencing was performed on PBMCs. The receptors stem from a woman aged 40 to 50 in good health and CMV-seronegative. CDR3s include the opening cysteine and the closing phenylalanine or tryptophan. For some rows the clone size is stated as once, few or many, or as a class when expanded; others skip it.

>NA|TRBV25-1|TRBJ1-1|15
CASSELGLRGTEAFF
>NA|TRBV29-1|TRBJ2-1|15
CSVALPGLVKFEQFF
>few|TRBV5-1|TRBJ2-1|16
CASSLVASGGYREQFF
>NA|TRBV5-1|TRBJ2-5|16
CASRLNNGYVQETQYF
>NA|TRBV27|NA|15
CASSHHSRGEYEQYF
>NA|TRBV25-1|TRBJ1-2|12
CAVDRVRNGYTF
>NA|TRBV21-1|TRBJ1-4|17
CASTGGPGEATNEKLFF
>NA|TRBV23-1|TRBJ2-7|14
CASSQFPSGTGIYF
>NA|TRBV14|TRBJ2-6|16
CASQGGAISGANVLTF
>NA|TRBV29-1|TRBJ2-7|15
CSVFPATRGTYEQYF
>NA|TRBV7-6|TRBJ1-1|17
CASSFTRGGFRDTEAFF
>NA|TRBV19|TRBJ1-2|14
CASSNGQGAYGYTF
>NA|TRBV9|TRBJ1-2|12
CASSARSSHYTF
>NA|TRBV11-3|TRBJ2-1|15
CASSQGQGSHNEQFF
>NA|TRBV5-1|TRBJ2-1|15
CASSSHRALRNEQFF
>NA|TRBV28|TRBJ1-5|14
CASRDGQGVQPQHF